This T cell receptor (beta chain) emerged from a study of T cell changes during pregnancy in multiple sclerosis. Only in-frame clones appear in the TCRdb table, and some are missing; sequencing was by immunoSEQ multiplex PCR. The sample yields 49,000 or so clones, roughly 93% seen once. The material was CD4+ T cells from peripheral blood mononuclear cells, obtained in the second trimester of pregnancy. All receptors derive from a female donor in good health, enrolled as a control in a pregnancy study.

This chain links TRBV10-3 with TRBJ1-2, with 8 bases matching TRBD1. The CDR3 length is 13 residues. Germline V gene data show CDR1 as ENHRY and CDR2 as SYGVKD. V gave up 7 bases and J gave up 6 bases; unmatched junction bases: 7. CDR3 nucleotides: TGTGCCATCACCCTGACAGGGGCAGATGGCTACACCTTC. Its protein is CAITLTGADGYTF.